This entry lists 28 T cell receptor beta chains sequenced from one sample in a study of T cell responses to AZD1222 COVID-19 vaccine. The table came from immunoSEQ multiplex PCR; TCRdb's copy has only in-frame clones and leaves some out. This table has about 150,000 clones, about 93% appearing once. Sample: peripheral blood, taken on day 0 of AZD1222 vaccination. These TCRs come from an adult in good health.

The gene calls are TRBV3-1 (or the pseudogene TRBV3-2) and TRBJ1-2, with a possible D match to TRBD1 (5 bases). The CDR3 totals 15 residues. Germline V gene data show CDR1 as LGHDT and CDR2 as YNNKEL (reference sequence). V was pared by 0 bases and J by 6 bases, with 14 bases between. CDR3 loop: CASSQESGRVDGYTF. CDR3 DNA sequence: TGTGCCAGCAGCCAAGAGTCGGGACGTGTCGATGGCTACACCTTC.

CDR3 region: CASSLEGFFYRLEGNEQFF. The CDR3 region has the DNA TGTGCCAGCAGCTTGGAGGGGTTTTTTTATAGACTAGAGGGGAATGAGCAGTTCTTC. The rearrangement joins TRBV5-4 to TRBJ2-1, with a tentative D call TRBD2 (6 bases). The CDR3 contains 19 residues. Germline V gene data show CDR1 as SGHNT and CDR2 as YYREEE (reference sequence). The germline V and J ends were trimmed by 0 bases and 7 bases, with 26 bases remaining between them.

The rearrangement joins TRBV6-4 to TRBJ1-5; 7 bases align to TRBD1. The CDR3 totals 16 residues. Germline values: CDR1 MRHNA, CDR2 SNTAGT. After removal of 5 bases from V and 2 bases from J, the junction contained 9 bases not matched to a gene. The CDR3 region has the DNA TGTGCCAGCAGTTGCAACAGGGGAGGACGCAATCAGCCCCAGCATTTT. Residues: CASSCNRGGRNQPQHF.

The rearrangement uses TRBV13 and TRBJ2-3, with D tentatively TRBD1 or TRBD2 (5 bases each). The length of the CDR3 is 18 residues. Looked up from germline, CDR1 is PRHDT and CDR2 is FYEKMQ (reference sequence). Trimming removed 3 bases from V and 2 bases from J, with 21 bases in between. The CDR3 nucleotides read TGTGCCAGCAGCTTGTCGTGGGACCCGAGAACTCCCACAGATACGCAGTATTTT. Protein sequence: CASSLSWDPRTPTDTQYF.

The chain links TRBV6-1 to TRBJ1-2; D might be TRBD1 (5 bases). Germline V lookup: CDR1 MNHNS, CDR2 SASEGT. The CDR3 is made up of 13 amino acids. V was trimmed by 0 bases and J by 8 bases, leaving 10 bases between them. This chain's CDR3 is CASSEAGGKGYTF. The CDR3 DNA reads as TGTGCCAGCAGTGAAGCGGGGGGGAAGGGCTACACCTTC.

In its sample, this clone was seen once. The rearrangement uses TRBV3-1 (or the pseudogene TRBV3-2) and TRBJ2-7, with 11 bases fitting TRBD1. Germline loops: CDR1 LGHDT, CDR2 YNNKEL (reference sequence). The junction had 2 bases not matched to a gene; V was cut back by 1 base and J by 3 bases. The CDR3 is made up of 15 amino acids. The DNA of the CDR3 is TGTGCCAGCAGCCAAGGGACAGGGGGCATCTACGAGCAGTACTTC. Its protein product is CASSQGTGGIYEQYF.

CDR3 sequence: CASSLEGGGGLGGPQHF. CDR3 coding DNA: TGTGCCAGCAGCTTAGAGGGCGGCGGCGGTTTAGGTGGGCCCCAGCATTTT. The J gene is TRBJ1-5, the V gene TRBV7-6; D is unresolved. Trimming cost V 1 base and J 9 bases, with 22 bases left between them. The CDR3 covers 17 residues. The V gene's germline CDR1 is SGHVS and CDR2 FNYEAQ.

The V call is TRBV12-3 or TRBV12-4, the J call TRBJ1-1; 7 bases are a match to TRBD1. The CDR3 length is 13 residues. V was clipped by 5 bases and J by 6 bases; unmatched bases: 6. The CDR3 DNA sequence: TGTGCCAGCAGTCCCGACAGGGTTGCTGAAGCTTTCTTT. This sequence encodes CASSPDRVAEAFF.

The rearrangement joins TRBV12-3 or TRBV12-4 to TRBJ1-4, with D hard to call. The CDR3 length is 12 residues. V shed 6 bases and J shed 5 bases, with 7 bases lying between them. DNA of the CDR3: TGTGCCAGCAGCAGGACGAATGAAAAACTGTTTTTT. It codes for CASSRTNEKLFF.

J is TRBJ2-7 and V is TRBV19, with 9 bases that match TRBD1. Germline CDR1 reads LNHDA; CDR2 reads SQIVND (reference sequence). The CDR3 totals 15 residues. With 4 bases clipped from V and 2 bases from J, the junction kept 6 bases outside the gene matches. The CDR3 region has the DNA TGTGCCAGTAGTACCAAGGACAGGGGTCCCTACGAGCAGTACTTC. Its translation is CASSTKDRGPYEQYF. Complete variable domain (other parts from reference TRBV19 and TRBJ2-7): DGGITQSPKYLFRKEGQNVTLSCEQNLNHDAMYWYRQDPGQGLRLIYYSQIVNDFQKGDIAEGYSVSREKKESFPLTVTSAQKNPTAFYLCASSTKDRGPYEQYFGPGTRLTVT.

The V call is TRBV27, the J call TRBJ1-1; D call uncertain. Trimming removed 3 bases at V and 1 base at J, with 6 bases between. The germline V gene encodes CDR1 MNHEY and CDR2 SMNVEV (reference sequence). This CDR3 is built from 13 residues. CDR3 in DNA: TGTGCCAGCAGTTTCGGGCCGAACACTGAAGCTTTCTTT. Encoded protein: CASSFGPNTEAFF.

Written as DNA, the CDR3 is TGTGCCAGCAGTTTCTTAGGAGGCTACGAGCAGTACTTC. This translates into CASSFLGGYEQYF. The gene calls are TRBV12-3 or TRBV12-4 and TRBJ2-7; D is possibly TRBD2 (5 bases). The CDR3 runs to 13 residues. Trimming took off 3 bases at V and 3 bases at J, with 9 bases between the two ends.

This chain links TRBV30 with TRBJ2-7; D remains ambiguous. Germline V gene lookup returns CDR1 GTSNPN and CDR2 SVGIG (reference sequence). Trimming pared 1 base from V and 7 bases from J, leaving 11 bases between. CDR3 length equals 12 residues. The CDR3 here is CAWSGTREEQYF. In nucleotides, the CDR3 is TGTGCCTGGAGTGGCACCCGCGAGGAGCAGTACTTC. Based on the CDR3 plus reference TRBV30 and TRBJ2-7, the full variable domain is SQTIHQWPATLVQPVGSPLSLECTVEGTSNPNLYWYRQAAGRGLQLLFYSVGIGQISSEVPQNLSASRPQDRQFILSSKKLLLSDSGFYLCAWSGTREEQYFGPGTRLTVT.

This clone was counted a few times. The chain uses TRBV7-2 and TRBJ2-5; 11 bases align to TRBD1. Trimming cost V 5 bases and J 7 bases; bases outside gene matches: 9. Per germline, CDR1 SGHTA and CDR2 FQGNSA. CDR3 length: 15 residues. Written as DNA, the CDR3 is TGTGCCAGCAGCCCAGCAGGGACAGGGGGAGTGACCCAGTACTTC. Encoded protein: CASSPAGTGGVTQYF.

This clone appeared a single time. V gene TRBV28 combines with J gene TRBJ1-1; 9 bases fit TRBD1. The CDR3 has 17 amino acids. CDR1 is MDHEN and CDR2 is SYDVKM in the germline V gene. Trimming took 6 bases from V and 0 from J; bases not matched to a gene: 11. The CDR3 spells CASRDGTGRIMNTEAFF. In nucleotides, the CDR3 is TGTGCCAGCAGAGACGGGACAGGGCGGATTATGAACACTGAAGCTTTCTTT.

The chain couples TRBV29-1 to TRBJ1-1, with no clear D. Germline lookup yields CDR1 SQVTM and CDR2 ANQGSEA. The CDR3 has 12 amino acids. The V end was cut by 7 bases, the J end by 4 bases, with 13 bases between. The CDR3 is CSAAGLGTEAFF. In DNA, the CDR3 is TGCAGCGCCGCGGGTTTGGGCACTGAAGCTTTCTTT. Together with reference TRBV29-1 and TRBJ1-1, the CDR3 gives the full variable domain: SAVISQKPSRDICQRGTSLTIQCQVDSQVTMMFWYRQQPGQSLTLIATANQGSEATYESGFVIDKFPISRPNLTFSTLTVSNMSPEDSSIYLCSAAGLGTEAFFGQGTRLTVV.

The chain is built from TRBV7-2 and TRBJ2-1; 10 nucleotides agree with TRBD2. Looked up from germline, CDR1 is SGHTA and CDR2 is FQGNSA. The CDR3 runs 16 residues. Germline trimming cut 6 bases from V and 9 bases from J; bases unmatched to any gene: 14. The DNA for the CDR3 is TGTGCCAGCAGTTCCCATGGGCTAGCGGGAGATGGTGAGCAGTTCTTC. Protein sequence: CASSSHGLAGDGEQFF.

This chain links TRBV19 with TRBJ2-5; D is perhaps TRBD2 (6 bases). This CDR3 comprises 14 residues. Trimming cost V 11 bases and J 2 bases, with 18 bases left between them. Germline V lookup: CDR1 LNHDA, CDR2 SQIVND (reference sequence). The chain's CDR3 is CASRGGTTQETQYF. The CDR3 DNA sequence: TGTGCCTCAAGAGGAGGGACCACTCAAGAGACCCAGTACTTC.

The V call is TRBV3-1 (or the pseudogene TRBV3-2), the J call TRBJ1-2; TRBD1 might be the D (6 bases). V lost 4 bases and J 4 bases, leaving 13 bases between the germline ends. The V gene's germline CDR1 is LGHDT and CDR2 YNNKEL (reference sequence). This CDR3 region has 14 residues. The CDR3 loop is CASSLGGRRYGYTF. The CDR3 nucleotides are TGTGCCAGCAGCCTAGGGGGGAGGCGCTATGGCTACACCTTC.

This clone appeared once. The chain employs TRBV28 and TRBJ2-6; D might be TRBD1 (5 bases). CDR3 length: 12 amino acids. Germline lookup yields CDR1 MDHEN and CDR2 SYDVKM. V shed 7 bases and J shed 9 bases, with 10 bases lying between them. CDR3 in DNA: TGTGCCAGCACAACAGGTGTCAACGTCCTGACTTTC. This translates into CASTTGVNVLTF.

The chain joins TRBV2 to TRBJ1-2; D may be TRBD1 (5 bases). This CDR3 region has 13 residues. Trimming removed 6 bases from V and 6 bases from J, with 14 bases in between. Germline CDR1 SNHLY, CDR2 FYNNEI. As DNA, the CDR3 is TGTGCCAGCAGCGCGACAGAAGGGAATGGCTACACCTTC. It is translated as CASSATEGNGYTF.

The rearrangement links TRBV5-1 to TRBJ2-1; D possibly matches TRBD1 or TRBD2 (5 bases each). The CDR3 is made up of 15 amino acids. Per the germline V gene, CDR1 is SGHRS and CDR2 is YFSETQ. The germline V and J ends were trimmed by 0 bases and 6 bases, with 13 bases remaining between them. CDR3 protein: CASSLESGPINEQFF. In DNA, the CDR3 is TGCGCCAGCAGCTTGGAATCGGGGCCGATCAATGAGCAGTTCTTC.

The chain couples TRBV23-1 to TRBJ1-5, with D unresolved. TRBV23-1 is flagged as an ORF with uncertain function. The CDR3 spans 15 residues. Trimming pared 5 bases from V and 0 bases from J, leaving 11 bases between. CDR3 loop: CASSYPVHSNQPQHF. DNA for the CDR3: TGCGCCAGCAGTTACCCTGTTCATAGCAATCAGCCCCAGCATTTT.

The V gene is TRBV7-8, the J gene TRBJ1-4; D may be TRBD1 (5 bases). The ends were cut back, 4 bases at V and 5 bases at J, with 17 bases in the middle. This CDR3 is built from 16 residues. Per germline, CDR1 SGHVS and CDR2 FQNEAQ. The CDR3 sequence: CASSSSPGRWNEKLFF. CDR3 DNA: TGTGCCAGCAGCTCTTCTCCGGGACGGTGGAATGAAAAACTGTTTTTT.

This clone was observed a single time. The rearrangement uses TRBV19 and TRBJ2-7, with a tentative D call TRBD2 (5 bases). The CDR3 contains 15 residues. V was trimmed by 0 bases and J by 2 bases, leaving 11 bases between them. Germline values: CDR1 LNHDA, CDR2 SQIVND (reference sequence). CDR3: CASSIEARATYEQYF. CDR3 DNA: TGTGCCAGTAGTATAGAGGCGCGGGCTACCTACGAGCAGTACTTC.

The rearrangement links TRBV27 to TRBJ2-5; 10 bases are a match to TRBD2. Germline loops: CDR1 MNHEY, CDR2 SMNVEV (reference sequence). The CDR3 runs to 16 residues. Trimming at V came to 3 bases and at J to 4 bases, leaving 8 bases not matched to a gene. The CDR3 DNA is TGTGCCAGCAGTTTCCTGCTAGCGGGAGCCGTAGAGACCCAGTACTTC. It specifies CASSFLLAGAVETQYF.

The chain recombines TRBV29-1 with TRBJ2-7, with 10 bases aligning to TRBD1. Trimming removed 8 bases from V and 5 bases from J; junction bases left unmatched: 6. From germline, CDR1 is SQVTM and CDR2 ANQGSEA. This CDR3 is built from 12 residues. The chain's CDR3 is CSCWDRGNEQYF. DNA for the CDR3: TGCAGCTGTTGGGACAGGGGAAACGAGCAGTACTTC.

J is TRBJ2-5 and V is TRBV28; unclear D gene. The V end was cut by 3 bases, the J end by 7 bases, with 12 bases between. Per germline, CDR1 MDHEN and CDR2 SYDVKM. The CDR3 spans 13 residues. The CDR3 nucleotides read TGTGCCAGCAGTTTCGATCGAAAGTGGACCCAGTACTTC. It yields the protein CASSFDRKWTQYF.